The rows below give T cell receptor beta chains drawn from one sample of a study of blood T cell repertoires in COVID-19. The assay was immunoSEQ multiplex PCR, and TCRdb's table has in-frame clones only and misses some. The sample lists around 250,000 clones, 84% occurring once. Sequencing was carried out using peripheral blood. Receptors originate from a woman aged 40-49 years who had recovered from COVID-19. The CDR3 runs from the conserved cysteine through the conserved F or W. D genes are given only for firm matches. Clone sizes are given selectively: once, few, many, or a class where the clone is expanded.

TRBJ2-5,TRBV15,NA,TRBD2,TGTGCCACCAGCAGAGAGTTAGCTAGCGGGGGCCAAGAGACCCAGTACTTC,CATSRELASGGQETQYF
TRBJ1-6,TRBV2,NA,NA,TGTGCCAGCCAACATACATTCTCCTATAATTCACCCCTCCACTTT,CASQHTFSYNSPLHF
TRBJ1-3,TRBV30,once,TRBD1,TGTGCCTGGGGGACAGGGTTCGGTGGAAACACCATATATTTT,CAWGTGFGGNTIYF
TRBJ1-6,TRBV5-1,NA,TRBD1,TGCGCCAGCAGCTTGGAACAGGGGGCTTCACCCCTCCACTTT,CASSLEQGASPLHF
TRBJ2-7,TRBV30,NA,TRBD2,TGTGCCTGGACCACTAGCGGGGTCTACGAGCAGTACTTC,CAWTTSGVYEQYF
TRBJ2-1,TRBV9,NA,NA,TGTGCCAGCAGCGAGGGGTCGATTTTCAATGAGCAGTTCTTC,CASSEGSIFNEQFF
TRBJ2-2,TRBV6-4,NA,NA,TGTGCCAGCAGCGCCACTTCATTCACCGGGGAGCTGTTTTTT,CASSATSFTGELFF
TRBJ2-1,TRBV7-9,NA,NA,TGTGCCAGCAGCCCCGGGACTCCGTCGCCGGATGAGCAGTTCTTC,CASSPGTPSPDEQFF
TRBJ1-6,TRBV3-1/TRBV3-2,few,NA,TGTGCCAGCAGCCAAGCAGGGGAGAACTCCTATAATTCACCCCTCCACTTT,CASSQAGENSYNSPLHF
TRBJ1-5,TRBV29-1,NA,NA,TGCAGCGTTGGCGGCACCAGCAATCAGCCCCAGCATTTT,CSVGGTSNQPQHF
TRBJ2-5,TRBV4-1,NA,NA,TGCGCCAGCAGCCAACGTGAGGGGACAAGGGAGACCCAGTACTTC,CASSQREGTRETQYF
TRBJ2-4,TRBV6-5,NA,NA,TGTGCCAGTCGGACAGTCGAGGGAAACATTCAGTACTTC,CASRTVEGNIQYF
TRBJ2-1,TRBV9,NA,TRBD2,TGTGCCAGCAGCGTAGGGGCGGGGGAAGGGTACAATGAGCAGTTCTTC,CASSVGAGEGYNEQFF
TRBJ2-7,TRBV29-1,NA,NA,TGCAGCGTTGAAGACGGCTCCTACGAGCAGTACTTC,CSVEDGSYEQYF
TRBJ1-2,TRBV6-6,NA,NA,TGTGCCAGCAGTTACTCGAGAGGGAAATGCATCTTC,CASSYSRGKCIF
TRBJ2-1,TRBV6-1,NA,NA,TGTGCCAGCAGTGAATTATTAGCAAGAGTGAATGAGCAGTTCTTC,CASSELLARVNEQFF
TRBJ2-1,TRBV18,once,NA,TGTGCCAGCTCACCGGGGCAGTTTGTCAGATACAATGAGCAGTTCTTC,CASSPGQFVRYNEQFF
TRBJ2-2,TRBV5-6,NA,NA,TGTGCCAGCAGCTTATTAAGGGAGAATACCGGGGAGCTGTTTTTT,CASSLLRENTGELFF
TRBJ1-6,TRBV15,NA,NA,TGTGCCACCAGCAGAGATCGAAACAGGGACTCACCCCTCCACTTT,CATSRDRNRDSPLHF
TRBJ1-2,TRBV15,NA,TRBD1,TGTGCCACCAGCACAGGGGGACAAGTCGGAATCGATGGCTACACCTTC,CATSTGGQVGIDGYTF
TRBJ2-5,TRBV24-1,few,NA,TGTGCCACCAGTGATCGGACAGACTTGCAAGAGACCCAGTACTTC,CATSDRTDLQETQYF
TRBJ2-1,TRBV5-1,NA,NA,TGCGCCAGCAGCTCCGTATCGCAGGGGGGAAATGAGCAGTTCTTC,CASSSVSQGGNEQFF
TRBJ2-7,TRBV28,NA,NA,TGTGCCAGCAGTCCTTTACAGCTGTGGGACGAGCAGTACTTC,CASSPLQLWDEQYF
TRBJ2-3,TRBV30,NA,TRBD1,TGTGCCTGGGCAGGACAGGGTCACACAGATACGCAGTATTTT,CAWAGQGHTDTQYF
TRBJ1-2,TRBV5-1,NA,NA,TGCGCCAGCAGCTTGGATGGAGCTTATGGCTACACCTTC,CASSLDGAYGYTF
TRBJ1-2,TRBV12-3/TRBV12-4,NA,NA,TGTGCCAGCAGTTTCCCCAGGTATGGCTACACCTTC,CASSFPRYGYTF
TRBJ2-7,TRBV28,NA,NA,TGTGCCAGCAGTTTATCATGGAGCTACGAGCAGTACTTC,CASSLSWSYEQYF
TRBJ2-5,TRBV6-1,NA,NA,TGTGCCAGCAGTGAAGCTGGGGGAGGTGCGACCCAGTACTTC,CASSEAGGGATQYF
TRBJ1-2,TRBV27,NA,NA,TGTGCCACCTGGGACACCTCTAACTATGGCTACACCTTC,CATWDTSNYGYTF
TRBJ2-7,TRBV4-1,few,TRBD1,TGCGCCAGCAGACCGACAGGGGGTTCCTACGAGCAGTACTTC,CASRPTGGSYEQYF
TRBJ2-6,TRBV19,NA,NA,TGTGCCAGTAGCCGCCCGGGGACTGCTGGGGCCAACGTCCTGACTTTC,CASSRPGTAGANVLTF
TRBJ1-2,TRBV10-2,NA,TRBD1,TGCGCCAGTACAGGGACAGGGGCGGCTTATGGCTACACCTTC,CASTGTGAAYGYTF
TRBJ2-7,TRBV5-1,NA,TRBD2,TGCGCCAGCAGCTTGGCCGGGGGGGAGACCTACGAGCAGTACTTC,CASSLAGGETYEQYF
TRBJ2-3,TRBV5-1,once,TRBD1,TGCGCCAGCGCTCAGGGGGCCGTCGCAGATACGCAGTATTTT,CASAQGAVADTQYF
TRBJ1-4,TRBV28,NA,NA,TGTGCCAGCCTAGCGTCGGGGGGTAGTGAAAAACTGTTTTTT,CASLASGGSEKLFF
TRBJ1-2,TRBV3-1/TRBV3-2,few,NA,TGTGCCAGCAGCCAAGCCGCGCGAGGCTACACCTTC,CASSQAARGYTF
TRBJ1-4,TRBV2,NA,TRBD1,TGTGCCAGCAGTGATTGGACAGGGAATGAAAAACTGTTTTTT,CASSDWTGNEKLFF
TRBJ2-5,TRBV28,NA,TRBD1,TGTGCCAGCAACCTCGGGACAGACAAAGAGACCCAGTACTTC,CASNLGTDKETQYF
TRBJ1-5,TRBV2,NA,TRBD1,TGTGCCAGCAGTGAAACCCAGGGGGCTGGCAATCAGCCCCAGCATTTT,CASSETQGAGNQPQHF
TRBJ2-2,TRBV30,few,NA,TGTGCCTGGAGTATAGAGAGGGCCCTTTGGGTCACCGGGGAGCTGTTTTTT,CAWSIERALWVTGELFF
TRBJ1-6,TRBV6-6,NA,NA,TGTGCCAGCAGTTATACAGGGAGCTCCTATAATTCACCCCTCCACTTT,CASSYTGSSYNSPLHF
TRBJ1-5,TRBV19,NA,TRBD1,TGTGCCAGTAGTAGACTGGGACAGGGGGATTACGGCAATCAGCCCCAGCATTTT,CASSRLGQGDYGNQPQHF
TRBJ1-2,TRBV6-5,NA,TRBD1,TGTGCCAGCAGCCAAATCACAGGGGCGGGCTATGGCTACACCTTC,CASSQITGAGYGYTF
TRBJ1-4,TRBV2,NA,NA,TGTGCCACCAACGGGGGGGGCGGACATATTAATGAAAAACTGTTTTTT,CATNGGGGHINEKLFF
TRBJ2-5,TRBV3-1/TRBV3-2,NA,TRBD2,TGTGCCAGCAGCCTCGGACTAGCGGGGTACCAAGAGACCCAGTACTTC,CASSLGLAGYQETQYF
TRBJ1-6,TRBV12-3/TRBV12-4,once,TRBD1,TGTGCCAGCAGTGCAAGACAGGGTTCACCCCTCCACTTT,CASSARQGSPLHF
TRBJ1-6,TRBV9,NA,NA,TGTGCCAGCAGCGGTGGGGGCAGGGATAATTCACCCCTCCACTTT,CASSGGGRDNSPLHF
TRBJ2-7,TRBV20-1,NA,NA,TGCAGTGCGCAGATATCAAGCGAGCAGTACTTC,CSAQISSEQYF
TRBJ1-4,TRBV5-1,NA,TRBD1,TGCGCCAGCAGCGATTATGGGACAGAAAATGAAAAACTGTTTTTT,CASSDYGTENEKLFF